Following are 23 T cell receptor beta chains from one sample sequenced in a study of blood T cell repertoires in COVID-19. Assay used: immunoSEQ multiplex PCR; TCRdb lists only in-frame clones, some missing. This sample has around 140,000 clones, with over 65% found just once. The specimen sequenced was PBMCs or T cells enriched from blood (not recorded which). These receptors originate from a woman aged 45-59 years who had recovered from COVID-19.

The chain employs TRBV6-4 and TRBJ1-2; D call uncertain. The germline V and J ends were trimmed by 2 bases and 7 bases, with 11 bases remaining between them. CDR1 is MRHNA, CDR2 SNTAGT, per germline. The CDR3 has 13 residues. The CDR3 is CASSDARRFGYTF. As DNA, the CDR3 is TGTGCCAGCAGTGACGCTCGGCGGTTTGGCTACACCTTC.

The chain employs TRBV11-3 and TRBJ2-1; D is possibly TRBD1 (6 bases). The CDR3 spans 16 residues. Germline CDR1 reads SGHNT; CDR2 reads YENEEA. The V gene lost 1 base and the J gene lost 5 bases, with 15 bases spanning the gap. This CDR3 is CASSLGSGHGHNEQFF. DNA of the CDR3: TGTGCCAGCAGCTTAGGGTCGGGACACGGTCACAATGAGCAGTTCTTC. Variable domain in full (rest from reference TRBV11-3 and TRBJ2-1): EAGVVQSPRYKIIEKKQPVAFWCNPISGHNTLYWYLQNLGQGPELLIRYENEEAVDDSQLPKDRFSAERLKGVDSTLKIQPAELGDSAVYLCASSLGSGHGHNEQFFGPGTRLTVL.

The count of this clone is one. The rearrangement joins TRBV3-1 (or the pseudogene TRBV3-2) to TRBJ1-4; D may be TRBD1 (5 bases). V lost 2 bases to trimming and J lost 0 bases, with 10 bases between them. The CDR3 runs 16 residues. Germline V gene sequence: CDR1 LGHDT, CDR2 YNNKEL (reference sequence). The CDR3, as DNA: TGTGCCAGCAGCCAAAGGGGCCTCTCAACTAATGAAAAACTGTTTTTT. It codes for CASSQRGLSTNEKLFF.

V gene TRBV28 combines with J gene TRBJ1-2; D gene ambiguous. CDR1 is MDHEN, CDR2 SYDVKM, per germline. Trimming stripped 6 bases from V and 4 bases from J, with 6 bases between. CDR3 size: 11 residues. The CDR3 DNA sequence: TGTGCCAGCAGCTCCCTCTATGGCTACACCTTC. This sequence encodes CASSSLYGYTF.

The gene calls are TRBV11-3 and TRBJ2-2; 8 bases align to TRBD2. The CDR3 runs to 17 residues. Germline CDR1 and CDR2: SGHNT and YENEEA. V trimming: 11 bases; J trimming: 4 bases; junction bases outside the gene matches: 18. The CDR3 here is CAPQLAPGLECTGELFF. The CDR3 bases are TGTGCCCCGCAATTAGCCCCGGGACTAGAGTGCACCGGGGAGCTGTTTTTT.

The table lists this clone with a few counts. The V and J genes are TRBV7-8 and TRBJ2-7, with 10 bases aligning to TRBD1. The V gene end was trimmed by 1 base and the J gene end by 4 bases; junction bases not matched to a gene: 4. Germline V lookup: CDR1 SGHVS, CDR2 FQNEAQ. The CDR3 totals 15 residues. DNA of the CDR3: TGTGCCAGCAGCTTAGAGACAGGGGGCTTGTACGAGCAGTACTTC. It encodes CASSLETGGLYEQYF. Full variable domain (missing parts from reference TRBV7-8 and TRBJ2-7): GAGVSQSPRYKVAKRGQDVALRCDPISGHVSLFWYQQALGQGPEFLTYFQNEAQLDKSGLPSDRFFAERPEGSVSTLKIQRTQQEDSAVYLCASSLETGGLYEQYFGPGTRLTVT.

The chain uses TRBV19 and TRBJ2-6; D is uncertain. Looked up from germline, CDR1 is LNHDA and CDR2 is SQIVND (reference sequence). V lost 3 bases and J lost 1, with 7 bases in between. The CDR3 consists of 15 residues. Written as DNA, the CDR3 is TGTGCCAGTAGTATGTCGGGTTCTGGGGCCAACGTCCTGACTTTC. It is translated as CASSMSGSGANVLTF.

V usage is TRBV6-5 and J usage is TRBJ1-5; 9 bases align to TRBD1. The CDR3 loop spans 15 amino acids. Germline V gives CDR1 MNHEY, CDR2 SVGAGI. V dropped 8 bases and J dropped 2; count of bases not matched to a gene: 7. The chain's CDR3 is CASGQGMEGNQPQHF. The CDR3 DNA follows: TGTGCCAGCGGACAGGGGATGGAAGGCAATCAGCCCCAGCATTTT.

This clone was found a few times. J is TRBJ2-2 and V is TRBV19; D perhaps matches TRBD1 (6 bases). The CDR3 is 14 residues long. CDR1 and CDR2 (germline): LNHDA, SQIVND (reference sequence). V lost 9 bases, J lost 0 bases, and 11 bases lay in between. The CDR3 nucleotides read TGTGCCAGCTTCGACAGGACGAACACCGGGGAGCTGTTTTTT. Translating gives CASFDRTNTGELFF.

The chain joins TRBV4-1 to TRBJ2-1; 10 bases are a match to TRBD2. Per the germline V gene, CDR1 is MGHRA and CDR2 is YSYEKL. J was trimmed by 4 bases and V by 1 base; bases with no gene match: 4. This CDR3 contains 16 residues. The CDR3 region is CASSQGELAGYNEQFF. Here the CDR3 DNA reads TGCGCCAGCAGCCAAGGGGAACTAGCGGGATACAATGAGCAGTTCTTC.

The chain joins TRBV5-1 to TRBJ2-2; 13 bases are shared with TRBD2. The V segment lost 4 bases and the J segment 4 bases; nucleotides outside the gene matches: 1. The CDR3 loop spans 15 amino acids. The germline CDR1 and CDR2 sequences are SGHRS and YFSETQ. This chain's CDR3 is CASSRLAGGTGELFF. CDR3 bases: TGCGCCAGCAGCAGACTAGCGGGGGGCACCGGGGAGCTGTTTTTT.

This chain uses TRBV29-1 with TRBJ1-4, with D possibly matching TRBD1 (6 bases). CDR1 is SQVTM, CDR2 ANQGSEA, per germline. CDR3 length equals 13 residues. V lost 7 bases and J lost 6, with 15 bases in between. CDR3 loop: CSGLRAGDEKLFF. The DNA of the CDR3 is TGCAGCGGTCTAAGGGCAGGGGATGAAAAACTGTTTTTT.

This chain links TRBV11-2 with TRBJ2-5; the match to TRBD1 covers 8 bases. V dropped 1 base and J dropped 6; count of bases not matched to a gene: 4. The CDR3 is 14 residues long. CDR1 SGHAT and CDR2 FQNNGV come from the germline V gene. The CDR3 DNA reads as TGTGCCAGCAGCTTAGGAGGACAGGGTCAGACCCAGTACTTC. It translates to CASSLGGQGQTQYF.

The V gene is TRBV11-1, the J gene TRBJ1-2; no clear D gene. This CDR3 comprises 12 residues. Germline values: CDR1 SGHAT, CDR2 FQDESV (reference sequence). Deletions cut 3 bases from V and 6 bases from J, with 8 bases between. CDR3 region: CASSFRSDGYTF. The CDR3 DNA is TGTGCCAGCAGCTTTAGAAGCGATGGCTACACCTTC.

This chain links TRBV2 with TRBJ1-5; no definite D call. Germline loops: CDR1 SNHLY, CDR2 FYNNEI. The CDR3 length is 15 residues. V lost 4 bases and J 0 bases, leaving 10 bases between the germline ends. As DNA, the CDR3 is TGTGCCAGCAGTGGACGGGTTGATAGCAATCAGCCCCAGCATTTT. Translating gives CASSGRVDSNQPQHF.

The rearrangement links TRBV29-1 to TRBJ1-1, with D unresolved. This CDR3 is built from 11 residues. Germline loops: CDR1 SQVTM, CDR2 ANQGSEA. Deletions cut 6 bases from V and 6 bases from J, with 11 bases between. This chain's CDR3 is CSVQHGAEAFF. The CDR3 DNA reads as TGCAGCGTGCAGCACGGGGCTGAAGCTTTCTTT. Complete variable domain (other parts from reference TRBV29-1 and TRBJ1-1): SAVISQKPSRDICQRGTSLTIQCQVDSQVTMMFWYRQQPGQSLTLIATANQGSEATYESGFVIDKFPISRPNLTFSTLTVSNMSPEDSSIYLCSVQHGAEAFFGQGTRLTVV.

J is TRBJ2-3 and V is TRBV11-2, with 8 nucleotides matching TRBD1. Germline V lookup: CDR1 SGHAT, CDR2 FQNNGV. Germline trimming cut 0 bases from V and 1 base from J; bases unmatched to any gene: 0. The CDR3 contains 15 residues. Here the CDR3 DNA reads TGTGCCAGCAGCTTAGACAGGGGGCGCACAGATACGCAGTATTTT. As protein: CASSLDRGRTDTQYF.

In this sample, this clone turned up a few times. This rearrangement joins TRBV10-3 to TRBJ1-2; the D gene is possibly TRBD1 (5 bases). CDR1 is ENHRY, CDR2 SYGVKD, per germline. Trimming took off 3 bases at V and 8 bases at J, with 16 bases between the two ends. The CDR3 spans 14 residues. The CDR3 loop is CAISDEGTTNGYTF. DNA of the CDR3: TGTGCCATCAGTGACGAGGGGACTACAAACGGCTACACCTTC.

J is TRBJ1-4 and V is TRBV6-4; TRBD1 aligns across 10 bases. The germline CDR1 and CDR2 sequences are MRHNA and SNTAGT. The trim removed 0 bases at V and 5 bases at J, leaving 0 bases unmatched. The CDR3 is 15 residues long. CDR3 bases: TGTGCCAGCAGTGACTCGACAGGGGGCAATGAAAAACTGTTTTTT. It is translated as CASSDSTGGNEKLFF.

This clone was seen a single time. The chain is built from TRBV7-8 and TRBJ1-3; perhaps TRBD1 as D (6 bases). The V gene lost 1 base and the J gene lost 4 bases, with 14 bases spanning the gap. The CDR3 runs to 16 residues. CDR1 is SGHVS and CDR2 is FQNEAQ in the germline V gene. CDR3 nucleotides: TGTGCCAGCAGCTTAGTGACAGGTTTCCGAGGAAACACCATATATTTT. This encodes CASSLVTGFRGNTIYF. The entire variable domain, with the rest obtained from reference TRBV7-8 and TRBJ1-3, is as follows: GAGVSQSPRYKVAKRGQDVALRCDPISGHVSLFWYQQALGQGPEFLTYFQNEAQLDKSGLPSDRFFAERPEGSVSTLKIQRTQQEDSAVYLCASSLVTGFRGNTIYFGEGSWLTVV.

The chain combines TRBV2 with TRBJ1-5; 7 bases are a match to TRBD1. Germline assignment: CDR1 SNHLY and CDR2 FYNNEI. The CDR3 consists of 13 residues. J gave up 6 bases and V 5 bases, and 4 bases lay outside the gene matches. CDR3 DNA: TGTGCCAGCAGTCCGGGACAGAGTCAGCCCCAGCATTTT. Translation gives CASSPGQSQPQHF.

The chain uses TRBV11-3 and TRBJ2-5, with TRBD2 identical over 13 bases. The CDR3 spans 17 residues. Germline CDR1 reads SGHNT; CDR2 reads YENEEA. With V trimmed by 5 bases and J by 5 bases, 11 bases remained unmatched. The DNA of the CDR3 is TGTGCCAGCAGCGGAACTGGACTAGCGGGGGAGTATGAGACCCAGTACTTC. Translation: CASSGTGLAGEYETQYF.

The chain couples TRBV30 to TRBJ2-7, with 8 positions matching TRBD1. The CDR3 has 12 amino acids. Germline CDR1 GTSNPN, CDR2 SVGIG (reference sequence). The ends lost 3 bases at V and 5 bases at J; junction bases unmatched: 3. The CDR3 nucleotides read TGTGCCTGGAGCAGGGGGCTGGACGAGCAGTACTTC. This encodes CAWSRGLDEQYF.